Included here is one T cell receptor beta chain sequence, with context. The data originate from a study of blood T cell repertoires in COVID-19. Across the study: In each case, the material was cDNA or gDNA derived from T cells, B-cell-depleted T cells, or PBMCs.

Some clones are missing from TCRdb's copy, which holds only in-frame ones; the method was immunoSEQ multiplex PCR. The data contain fewer than 250,000 clones, 70% to 90% of them singletons. The CDR3 sequence is 16 residues long. The germline gives CDR1 MNHNS, CDR2 SASEGT. Losses at the gene ends were 2 bases for V and 2 bases for J; bases not matched to a gene: 4. This study enrolled people aged 18 to 89 from roughly 22 US geographic areas. The material sequenced was PBMCs or T cells enriched from blood (not recorded which). The rearrangement uses TRBV6-1 and TRBJ2-1, with 9 bases identical to TRBD2. The sequence came from a man aged 25 to 45 who had recovered from COVID-19. The CDR3 region is CASSERASGTYNEQFF. The CDR3 nucleotides read TGTGCCAGCAGTGAAAGGGCTAGCGGGACCTACAATGAGCAGTTCTTC.